Each of the 13 T cell receptor beta chains below was sequenced from the same sample in a study of OX40 agonist ivuxolimab in advanced cancers. Sequencing was performed with immunoSEQ multiplex PCR; in TCRdb, only in-frame clones are kept and a portion is missing. The sample consists of about 68,000 clones, about 90% of them appearing once. The sample was CD4+ or CD8+ T cells sorted from blood, taken in a trial of the OX40 agonist ivuxolimab. The receptors shown here come from an adult with an advanced solid tumor such as melanoma, head and neck, liver or kidney cancer.

This chain joins TRBV4-1 and TRBJ1-1; D is possibly TRBD1 (5 bases). Trimming removed 0 bases at V and 9 bases at J, with 14 bases between. This CDR3 contains 14 residues. The germline CDR1 and CDR2 sequences are MGHRA and YSYEKL. CDR3 sequence reads: CASSQDREGRKAFF. The DNA of the CDR3 is TGCGCCAGCAGCCAAGATAGAGAGGGGAGAAAAGCTTTCTTT.

The V call is TRBV6-5, the J call TRBJ1-1; D is unresolved. V was clipped by 3 bases and J by 2 bases, with 10 bases between them. The CDR3 totals 14 residues. CDR1 is MNHEY and CDR2 is SVGAGI in the germline V gene. The CDR3 sequence is CASSYRLTNTEAFF. CDR3 nucleotide sequence: TGTGCCAGCAGTTATCGACTGACTAACACTGAAGCTTTCTTT.

This clone was detected only once. The chain is built from TRBV18 and TRBJ2-5; TRBD2 agrees at 12 bases. The CDR3 spans 15 residues. V lost 6 bases and J lost 5; bases outside the gene matches: 7. Germline V CDR1 and CDR2: KGHSH, LQKENI. CDR3 DNA sequence: TGTGCCAGCTCGAGACTAGCGGGAGTGTTGGAGACCCAGTACTTC. Amino acid sequence: CASSRLAGVLETQYF.

The gene calls are TRBV19 and TRBJ1-2, with TRBD1 matching over 7 bases. With V trimmed by 9 bases and J by 4 bases, 2 bases remained unmatched. The length of the CDR3 is 11 residues. Germline values: CDR1 LNHDA, CDR2 SQIVND (reference sequence). The CDR3, as DNA: TGTGCCAGCGGACAGGCCTATGGCTACACCTTC. It codes for CASGQAYGYTF.

The V and J genes are TRBV19 and TRBJ2-7; 9 bases fit TRBD2. This CDR3 region has 16 residues. J was trimmed by 7 bases and V by 2 bases; bases with no gene match: 12. Per the germline V gene, CDR1 is LNHDA and CDR2 is SQIVND (reference sequence). CDR3 coding DNA: TGTGCCAGTAGTATAAATCGCGGGAGGGCCTCGGGGGAGCAGTACTTC. This codes for CASSINRGRASGEQYF.

CDR3 coding DNA: TGTGCCAGCAGCCGACTCTCTACCCCGGCCCCGGGTGGAGATACGCAGTATTTT. This gives the protein CASSRLSTPAPGGDTQYF. The chain employs TRBV4-2 and TRBJ2-3; D remains ambiguous. CDR3 length: 18 residues. CDR1 and CDR2 (germline): LGHNA, YNFKEQ. The ends were cut back, 4 bases at V and 5 bases at J, with 25 bases in the middle.

The V call is TRBV21-1, the J call TRBJ1-1; TRBD1 is taken as the D call from the table, unchecked against the DNA. TRBV21-1 is a documented pseudogene. The CDR3 consists of 10 residues. CDR3 DNA: TGTGCCAGCATTGGCACCGAAGCTTTCTTT. It specifies CASIGTEAFF.

The rearrangement links TRBV4-1 to TRBJ2-6, with D unresolved. V lost 4 bases, J lost 4 bases, and 14 bases lay in between. The germline gives CDR1 MGHRA, CDR2 YSYEKL. The CDR3 length is 16 residues. The CDR3 sequence: CASSPPRPAGANVLTF. DNA for the CDR3: TGCGCCAGCAGCCCCCCCAGGCCAGCGGGGGCCAACGTCCTGACTTTC.

The chain employs TRBV2 and TRBJ2-1, with D perhaps TRBD2 (5 bases). CDR1 is SNHLY and CDR2 is FYNNEI in the germline V gene. The CDR3 runs 14 residues. Trimming pared 7 bases from V and 1 base from J, leaving 11 bases between. The CDR3 coding sequence is TGTGCCAGCACTGGGAGTGGGTCCTACAATGAGCAGTTCTTC. As protein: CASTGSGSYNEQFF.

The chain couples TRBV12-5 to TRBJ2-7; no reliable D call. This CDR3 has 12 amino acids. The V and J ends lost 4 bases and 6 bases respectively, with 10 bases between them. The germline V gene encodes CDR1 LGHNT and CDR2 FRNRAP. CDR3 loop: CASGSGVSEQYF. CDR3 nucleotide sequence: TGTGCTAGTGGTTCTGGGGTGAGCGAGCAGTACTTC.

This clone appeared a single time. The rearrangement links TRBV5-4 to TRBJ1-1; D not certain. This CDR3 comprises 12 residues. V was shortened by 4 bases and J by 10 bases, with 14 bases between the two germline ends. Germline V gene sequence: CDR1 SGHNT, CDR2 YYREEE (reference sequence). The CDR3 bases are TGTGCCAGCAGCCCCCCTAATGGCCGAGCTTTCTTT. This encodes CASSPPNGRAFF.

This chain links TRBV29-1 with TRBJ2-7, with TRBD2 matching over 9 bases. V lost 6 bases, J lost 1 base, and 10 bases stayed unmatched. The CDR3 totals 15 residues. Germline loops: CDR1 SQVTM, CDR2 ANQGSEA. CDR3 sequence: CSVERASGTSYEQYF. The CDR3 DNA is TGCAGCGTCGAGAGGGCTAGCGGGACGTCCTACGAGCAGTACTTC.

This clone was detected only once. The chain carries TRBV29-1 and TRBJ2-5; possible D gene TRBD2, 6 bases. The CDR3 is 15 amino acids. CDR1 and CDR2 from the germline V gene are SQVTM and ANQGSEA. Trimming shortened V by 3 bases and J by 2 bases, and 16 bases separated the two germline ends. CDR3 sequence reads: CSVDRRAGRQETQYF. CDR3 coding DNA: TGCAGCGTTGATAGACGGGCGGGGCGACAAGAGACCCAGTACTTC.